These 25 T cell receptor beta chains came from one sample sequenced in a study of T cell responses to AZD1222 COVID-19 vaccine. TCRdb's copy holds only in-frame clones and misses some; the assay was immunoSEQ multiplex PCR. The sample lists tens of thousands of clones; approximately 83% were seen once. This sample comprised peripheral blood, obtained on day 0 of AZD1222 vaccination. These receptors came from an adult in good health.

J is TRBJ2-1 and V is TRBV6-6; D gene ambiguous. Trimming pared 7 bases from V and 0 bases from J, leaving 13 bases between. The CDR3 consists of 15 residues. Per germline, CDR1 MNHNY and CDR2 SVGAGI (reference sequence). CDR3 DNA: TGTGCCAGCAAGGTTGGGGATAGCTCCTACAATGAGCAGTTCTTC. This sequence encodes CASKVGDSSYNEQFF.

CDR3 bases: TGTGCCAGCAGTGCCCGAAACCAAGGTGGAGCAGATACGCAGTATTTT. It codes for CASSARNQGGADTQYF. The J gene is TRBJ2-3, the V gene TRBV2; D unclear. There are 16 residues in the CDR3. Trimming took off 4 bases at V and 4 bases at J, with 18 bases between the two ends. The germline V gene has CDR1 SNHLY and CDR2 FYNNEI.

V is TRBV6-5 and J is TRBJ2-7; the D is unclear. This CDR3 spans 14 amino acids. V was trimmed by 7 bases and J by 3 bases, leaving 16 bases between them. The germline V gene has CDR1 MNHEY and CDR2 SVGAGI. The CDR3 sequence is CASKQAWSGYEQYF. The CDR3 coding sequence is TGTGCCAGCAAACAAGCCTGGTCTGGCTACGAGCAGTACTTC.

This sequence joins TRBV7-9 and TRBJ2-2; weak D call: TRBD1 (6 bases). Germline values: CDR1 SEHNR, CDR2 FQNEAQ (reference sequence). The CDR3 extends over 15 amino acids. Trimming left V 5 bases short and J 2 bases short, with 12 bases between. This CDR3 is CASSPGQLNTGELFF. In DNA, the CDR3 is TGTGCCAGCAGCCCCGGACAGTTAAACACCGGGGAGCTGTTTTTT.

The CDR3 reads CASSPTGAETQYF. The CDR3 DNA is TGTGCCAGCAGCCCGACAGGGGCGGAGACCCAGTACTTC. The chain carries TRBV7-2 and TRBJ2-5; 8 bases match TRBD1. The CDR3 is made up of 13 amino acids. From germline, CDR1 is SGHTA and CDR2 FQGNSA. With V trimmed by 5 bases and J by 5 bases, 4 bases remained unmatched. The whole variable domain, remainder taken from reference TRBV7-2 and TRBJ2-5, is GAGVSQSPSNKVTEKGKDVELRCDPISGHTALYWYRQSLGQGLEFLIYFQGNSAPDKSGLPSDRFSAERTGGSVSTLTIQRTQQEDSAVYLCASSPTGAETQYFGPGTRLLVL.

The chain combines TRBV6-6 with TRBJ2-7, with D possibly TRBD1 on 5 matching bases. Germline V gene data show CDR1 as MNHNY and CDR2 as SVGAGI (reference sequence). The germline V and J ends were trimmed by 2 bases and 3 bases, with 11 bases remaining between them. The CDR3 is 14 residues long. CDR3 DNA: TGTGCCAGCAGTTACAGGGGAATCAACTACGAGCAGTACTTC. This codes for CASSYRGINYEQYF.

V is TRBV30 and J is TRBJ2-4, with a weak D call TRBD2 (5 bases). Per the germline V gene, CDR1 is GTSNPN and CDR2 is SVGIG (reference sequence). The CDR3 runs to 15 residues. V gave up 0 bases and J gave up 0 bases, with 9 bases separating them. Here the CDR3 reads CAWSVGLRAKNIQYF. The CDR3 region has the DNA TGTGCCTGGAGTGTCGGACTGAGAGCCAAAAACATTCAGTACTTC. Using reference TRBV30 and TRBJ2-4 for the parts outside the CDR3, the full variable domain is SQTIHQWPATLVQPVGSPLSLECTVEGTSNPNLYWYRQAAGRGLQLLFYSVGIGQISSEVPQNLSASRPQDRQFILSSKKLLLSDSGFYLCAWSVGLRAKNIQYFGAGTRLSVL.

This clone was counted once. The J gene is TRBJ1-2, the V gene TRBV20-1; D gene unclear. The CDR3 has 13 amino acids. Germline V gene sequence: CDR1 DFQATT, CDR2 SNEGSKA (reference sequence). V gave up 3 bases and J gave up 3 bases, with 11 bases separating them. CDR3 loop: CSASRHGDYGYTF. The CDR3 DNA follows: TGCAGTGCTAGTCGCCACGGAGACTATGGCTACACCTTC.

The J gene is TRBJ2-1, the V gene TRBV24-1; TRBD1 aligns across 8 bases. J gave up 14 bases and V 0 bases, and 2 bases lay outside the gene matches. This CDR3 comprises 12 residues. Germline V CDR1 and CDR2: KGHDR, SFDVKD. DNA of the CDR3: TGTGCCACCAGTGATTTGGACAGGGGCAAGTTCTTC. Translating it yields CATSDLDRGKFF.

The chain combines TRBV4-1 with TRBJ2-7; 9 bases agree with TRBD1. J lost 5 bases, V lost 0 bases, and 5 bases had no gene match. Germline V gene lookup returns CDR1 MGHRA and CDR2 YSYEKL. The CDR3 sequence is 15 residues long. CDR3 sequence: CASSQDLDRGDEQYF. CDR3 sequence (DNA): TGCGCCAGCAGCCAAGATCTGGACAGGGGCGACGAGCAGTACTTC.

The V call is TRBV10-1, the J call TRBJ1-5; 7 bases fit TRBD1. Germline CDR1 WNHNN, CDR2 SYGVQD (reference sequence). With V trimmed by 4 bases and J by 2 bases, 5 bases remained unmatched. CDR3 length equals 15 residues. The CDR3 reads CASSGRQGGNQPQHF. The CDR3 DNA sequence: TGCGCCAGCAGTGGCCGACAGGGAGGCAATCAGCCCCAGCATTTT.

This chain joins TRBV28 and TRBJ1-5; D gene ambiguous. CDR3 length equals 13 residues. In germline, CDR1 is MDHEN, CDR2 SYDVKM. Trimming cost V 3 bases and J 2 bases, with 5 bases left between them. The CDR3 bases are TGTGCCAGCAGTTTTGACGGCAATCAGCCCCAGCATTTT. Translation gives CASSFDGNQPQHF.

The CDR3 DNA sequence: TGTGCCAGTACCACGGCCGGGTATAATGAAAAACTGTTTTTT. It specifies CASTTAGYNEKLFF. The chain combines TRBV19 with TRBJ1-4; D is ambiguous. V lost 7 bases to trimming and J lost 4 bases, with 13 bases between them. Germline V lookup: CDR1 LNHDA, CDR2 SQIVND (reference sequence). The CDR3 length is 14 residues.

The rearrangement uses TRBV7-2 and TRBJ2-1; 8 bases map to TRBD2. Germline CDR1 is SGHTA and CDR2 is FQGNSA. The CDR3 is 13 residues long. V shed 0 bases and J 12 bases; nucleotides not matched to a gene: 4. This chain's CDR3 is CASSLAVAGRQFF. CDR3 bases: TGTGCCAGCAGCTTAGCGGTAGCGGGGAGGCAGTTCTTC.

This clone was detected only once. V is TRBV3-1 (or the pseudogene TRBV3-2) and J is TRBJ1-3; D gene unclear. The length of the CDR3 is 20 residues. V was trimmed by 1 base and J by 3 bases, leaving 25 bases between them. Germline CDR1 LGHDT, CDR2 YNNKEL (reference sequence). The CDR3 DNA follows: TGTGCCAGCAGCCAAGTTTTTGGTGGTCGGGCAGACCTCTTTGGAAACACCATATATTTT. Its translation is CASSQVFGGRADLFGNTIYF.

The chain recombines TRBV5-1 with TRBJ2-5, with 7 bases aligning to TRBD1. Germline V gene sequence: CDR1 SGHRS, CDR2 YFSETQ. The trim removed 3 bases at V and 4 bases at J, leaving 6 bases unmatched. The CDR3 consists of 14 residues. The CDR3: CASSSPTGVETQYF. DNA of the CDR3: TGCGCCAGCAGCTCACCAACAGGGGTAGAGACCCAGTACTTC.

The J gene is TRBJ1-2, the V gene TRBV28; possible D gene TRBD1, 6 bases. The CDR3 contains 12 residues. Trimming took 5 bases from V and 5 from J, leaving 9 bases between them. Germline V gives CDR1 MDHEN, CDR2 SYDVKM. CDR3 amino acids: CASSPGAYGYTF. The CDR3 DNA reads TGTGCCAGCAGTCCGGGGGCGTATGGCTACACCTTC.

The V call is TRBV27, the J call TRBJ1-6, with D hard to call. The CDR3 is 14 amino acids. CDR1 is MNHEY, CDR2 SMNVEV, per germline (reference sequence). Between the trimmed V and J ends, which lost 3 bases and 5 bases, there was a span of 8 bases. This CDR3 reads CASSFGLNNSPLHF. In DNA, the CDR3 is TGTGCCAGCAGTTTCGGCCTGAATAATTCACCCCTCCACTTT.

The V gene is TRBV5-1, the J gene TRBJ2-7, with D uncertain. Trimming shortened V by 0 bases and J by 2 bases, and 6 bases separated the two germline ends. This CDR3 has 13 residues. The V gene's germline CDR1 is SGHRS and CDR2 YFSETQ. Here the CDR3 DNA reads TGCGCCAGCAGCTTGGGGTATGCCTACGAGCAGTACTTC. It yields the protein CASSLGYAYEQYF.

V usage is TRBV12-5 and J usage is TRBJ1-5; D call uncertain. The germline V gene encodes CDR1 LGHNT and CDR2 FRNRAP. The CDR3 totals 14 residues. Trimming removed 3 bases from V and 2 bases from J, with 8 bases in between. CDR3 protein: CASGFPGRNQPQHF. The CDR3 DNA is TGTGCTAGTGGTTTCCCGGGCCGCAATCAGCCCCAGCATTTT.

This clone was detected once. CDR3 amino acids: CASSLQGVGTDTQYF. The CDR3 region has the DNA TGTGCCAGCAGCCTGCAGGGCGTCGGAACAGATACGCAGTATTTT. The V call is TRBV14, the J call TRBJ2-3, with D possibly TRBD1 on 5 matching bases. The V and J ends lost 4 bases and 3 bases respectively, with 14 bases between them. This CDR3 comprises 15 residues. Germline loops: CDR1 SGHDN, CDR2 FVKESK.

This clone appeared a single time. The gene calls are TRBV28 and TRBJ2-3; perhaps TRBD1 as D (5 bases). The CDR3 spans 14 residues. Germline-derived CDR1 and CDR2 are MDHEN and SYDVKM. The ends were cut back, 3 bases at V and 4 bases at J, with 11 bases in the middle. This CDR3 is CASSLVGVPDTQYF. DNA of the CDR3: TGTGCCAGCAGTTTGGTAGGGGTTCCAGATACGCAGTATTTT.

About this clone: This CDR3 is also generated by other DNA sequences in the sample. CDR3 nucleotide sequence: TGTGCCACCAGTGATGGAAATCAGCCCCAGCATTTT. Amino acid sequence: CATSDGNQPQHF. The chain carries TRBV24-1 and TRBJ1-5; D is undetermined. CDR1 is KGHDR, CDR2 SFDVKD, per germline. The CDR3 spans 12 residues. Trimming stripped 3 bases from V and 4 bases from J, with 3 bases between.

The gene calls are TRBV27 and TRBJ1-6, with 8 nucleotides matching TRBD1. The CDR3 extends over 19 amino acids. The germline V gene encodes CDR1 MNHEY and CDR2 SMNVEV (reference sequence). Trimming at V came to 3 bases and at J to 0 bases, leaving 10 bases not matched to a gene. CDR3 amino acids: CASSLPRGQGTSYNSPLHF. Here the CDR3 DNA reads TGTGCCAGCAGTTTGCCGCGAGGACAGGGTACCTCCTATAATTCACCCCTCCACTTT.

CDR3 loop: CAGSGYTEAFF. DNA of the CDR3: TGTGCCGGTTCAGGGTACACTGAAGCTTTCTTT. The chain joins TRBV6-5 to TRBJ1-1; perhaps TRBD1 as D (5 bases). The CDR3 runs 11 residues. V was cut by 11 bases and J by 3 bases, with 10 bases left in between. From germline, CDR1 is MNHEY and CDR2 SVGAGI.